This T cell receptor (beta chain) emerged from a study of CD4 T cells in relation to SARS-CoV-2 and coronaviruses. Whole-study context: Negative control cultures got HIV-1 Nef peptides or no peptide.

V dropped 1 base and J dropped 9 bases, with 13 bases sitting between them. In germline, CDR1 is SQVTM, CDR2 ANQGSEA. This CDR3 spans 12 amino acids. This clone was recorded only once. The target antigen is unknown. Before the COVID-19 pandemic, during about 2010-2018, CD4+ T cells were taken from unexposed donors. CD4+ T cells were isolated from the cells after around 9 days of culture. Clones were sequenced by immunoSEQ multiplex PCR, and TCRdb holds only the in-frame ones, with some missing. Of about 20,000 clones in the sample, 78% were seen once. The sequence was collected from a human donor in good health. Sequencing used CD4+ T cells from PBMCs, cultured in vitro. V is TRBV29-1 and J is TRBJ2-7; D might be TRBD1 (6 bases). Written as DNA, the CDR3 is TGCAGCGTTGAAGTCTTGCGCAGGGGGCAGTACTTC. Protein: CSVEVLRRGQYF.